These 12 T cell receptor beta chains were all obtained from the same sample, sequenced in a study of human T cells and chemical hapten exposure. Time point defined: patch test 1, 2 weeks after DPC sensitization. Documented treatment: therapeutic diphenylcyclopropenone sensitization with weekly scalp DPC. Via MiXCR, TCRdb re-called the RACE reads, giving one row per CDR3 protein. Of roughly 180,000 distinct CDR3 sequences listed, more than 20% were seen once; the top ten hold about 6.7%. Sequenced here: whole blood, sampled in connection with sensitization to the hapten diphenylcyclopropenone (DPC). The receptors here all came from a woman aged 50 to 60 with alopecia areata. Some clones in this sample may be carry-over from other donors' samples.

The rearrangement uses TRBV7-9 and TRBJ1-5; TRBD1 might be the D (6 bases). The germline gives CDR1 SEHNR, CDR2 FQNEAQ (reference sequence). The ends were cut back, 4 bases at V and 7 bases at J, with 17 bases in the middle. The length of the CDR3 is 15 residues. The CDR3 is CASSYVGAQGQPQHF. The CDR3 bases are TGTGCCAGCAGCTACGTAGGGGCCCAGGGGCAGCCCCAGCATTTT.

The genes are TRBV20-1 and TRBJ1-5; weak D call: TRBD1 (6 bases). Germline V gives CDR1 DFQATT, CDR2 SNEGSKA (reference sequence). The CDR3 runs 16 residues. V was pared by 6 bases and J by 0 bases, with 18 bases between. The CDR3 nucleotides are TGCAGTGCCAACACATACGGACAGTATAGCAATCAGCCCCAGCATTTT. Protein: CSANTYGQYSNQPQHF.

Only a few counts were recorded for this clonotype. This chain uses TRBV21-1 with TRBJ2-6; TRBD1 is the table's D call and was not checked against the DNA. TRBV21-1 is assigned pseudogene status. The CDR3 runs 19 residues. The CDR3 protein is CASSKGGRFFYSGANVLTF. CDR3 in DNA: TGTGCCAGCAGCAAGGGGGGGCGATTTTTCTATTCTGGGGCCAACGTCCTGACTTTC.

This chain connects TRBV6-5 to TRBJ2-7; 10 nucleotides line up with TRBD2. Germline trimming cut 8 bases from V and 2 bases from J; bases unmatched to any gene: 6. Germline CDR1 MNHEY, CDR2 SVGAGI. The CDR3 spans 14 residues. This chain's CDR3 is CASRASGSAYEQYF. Here the CDR3 DNA reads TGTGCCAGCCGGGCTAGCGGGAGTGCCTACGAGCAGTACTTC.

This clonotype was counted a few times. V gene TRBV27 combines with J gene TRBJ1-5; TRBD1 aligns across 9 bases. V lost 5 bases and J lost 9; bases outside the gene matches: 5. In germline, CDR1 is MNHEY, CDR2 SMNVEV (reference sequence). There are 13 residues in the CDR3. DNA of the CDR3: TGTGCCAGCAGTACAGGGGGCGAACGGCCCCAGCATTTT. Its translation: CASSTGGERPQHF.

This clonotype has only a few counts. The genes are TRBV20-1 and TRBJ2-3; possibly TRBD1 or TRBD2 for D (5 bases each). Trimming left V 5 bases short and J 2 bases short, with 11 bases between. The CDR3 extends over 13 amino acids. The V gene's germline CDR1 is DFQATT and CDR2 SNEGSKA (reference sequence). The CDR3 spells CSAGLTDTDTQYF. In DNA form, the CDR3 reads TGCAGTGCTGGACTGACAGACACAGATACGCAGTATTTT.

This chain connects TRBV5-5 to TRBJ1-2, with 9 positions matching TRBD1. The trim removed 1 base at V and 4 bases at J, leaving 14 bases unmatched. From germline, CDR1 is SGHKS and CDR2 YYEKEE (reference sequence). This CDR3 region has 18 residues. The CDR3 sequence: CASSLFLRDRENFYGYTF. For the CDR3, the DNA is TGTGCCAGCAGCTTGTTTCTTCGGGACAGGGAGAATTTCTATGGCTACACCTTC.

The CDR3 DNA is TGCGCCAGCAGCTTGGCAGGGGTGGGGAACACTGAAGCTTTCTTT. The encoded protein is CASSLAGVGNTEAFF. The chain employs TRBV5-1 and TRBJ1-1; tentatively, D is TRBD1 (6 bases). The germline CDR1 and CDR2 sequences are SGHRS and YFSETQ. V was pared by 0 bases and J by 1 base, with 10 bases between. The CDR3 loop spans 15 amino acids.

The table lists this clonotype with a few counts. The chain combines TRBV10-1 with TRBJ1-4; 7 bases are shared with TRBD1. Germline V gene lookup returns CDR1 WNHNN and CDR2 SYGVQD (reference sequence). V dropped 4 bases and J dropped 5; count of bases not matched to a gene: 1. The CDR3 contains 13 residues. The CDR3 sequence is CASSAGQNEKLFF. The CDR3 DNA reads TGCGCCAGCAGTGCGGGACAGAATGAAAAACTGTTTTTT.

The V and J genes are TRBV12-3 or TRBV12-4 and TRBJ2-5; no clear D. The CDR3 is 14 amino acids. V lost 6 bases, J lost 0 bases, and 11 bases lay in between. The CDR3 DNA reads TGTGCCAGCAGCCCCTTTGGTGACCAAGAGACCCAGTACTTC. Translating gives CASSPFGDQETQYF.

This clonotype came up a few times. The chain employs TRBV20-1 and TRBJ1-5; 10 positions agree with TRBD1. CDR3 length: 15 amino acids. V trimming: 3 bases; J trimming: 3 bases; junction bases outside the gene matches: 5. Germline V gene lookup returns CDR1 DFQATT and CDR2 SNEGSKA (reference sequence). CDR3 in amino acids: CSASIGTGDNQPQHF. In DNA form, the CDR3 reads TGCAGTGCTAGTATCGGGACAGGGGACAATCAGCCCCAGCATTTT.

The chain recombines TRBV5-5 with TRBJ2-5; 14 nucleotides agree with TRBD2. CDR3 length equals 17 residues. The trim removed 0 bases at V and 9 bases at J, leaving 10 bases unmatched. CDR1 is SGHKS, CDR2 YYEKEE, per germline (reference sequence). The CDR3: CASSLGTGTSGSIAQYF. The DNA of the CDR3 is TGTGCCAGCAGCTTGGGAACCGGGACTAGCGGGAGCATCGCCCAGTACTTC.